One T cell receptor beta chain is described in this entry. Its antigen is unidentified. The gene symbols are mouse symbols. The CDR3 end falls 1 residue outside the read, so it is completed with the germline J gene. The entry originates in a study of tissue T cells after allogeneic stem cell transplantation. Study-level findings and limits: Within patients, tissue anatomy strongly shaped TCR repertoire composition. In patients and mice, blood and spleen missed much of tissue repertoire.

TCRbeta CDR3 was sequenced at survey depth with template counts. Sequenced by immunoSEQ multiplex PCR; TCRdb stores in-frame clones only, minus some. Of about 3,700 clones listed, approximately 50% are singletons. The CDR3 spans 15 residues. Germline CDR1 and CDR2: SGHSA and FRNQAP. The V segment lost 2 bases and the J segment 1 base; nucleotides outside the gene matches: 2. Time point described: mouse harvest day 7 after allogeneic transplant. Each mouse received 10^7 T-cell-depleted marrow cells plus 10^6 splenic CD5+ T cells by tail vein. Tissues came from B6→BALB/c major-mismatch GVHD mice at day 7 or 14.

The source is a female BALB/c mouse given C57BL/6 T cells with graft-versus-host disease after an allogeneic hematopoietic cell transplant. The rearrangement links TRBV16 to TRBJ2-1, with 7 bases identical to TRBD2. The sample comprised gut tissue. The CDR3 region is CASSLWGENYAEQFF. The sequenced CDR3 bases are TGTGCAAGCAGCTTATGGGGGGAAAACTATGCTGAGCAGTTC.